The text below deals with one T cell receptor beta chain. The antigen remains unidentified. The donors were members of the roughly 120-subject validation cohort (separate from the approximately 670-subject first cohort). These data come from a study of cytomegalovirus exposure and HLA in healthy donors. Study-level information: A later analysis reported the same platform for the 90 to 150 validation repertoires and the roughly 700 first-cohort repertoires.

Here immunoSEQ multiplex PCR was the method, and the copy in TCRdb shows in-frame clones only, minus some. In the table there are about 66,000 clones, approximately 96% of which are singletons. Whole-study results and caveats: Later, an analysis found that TCR clusters from the first cohort tended to co-occur in the roughly 110 validation repertoires. Among TCR beta chains, those listed as cytomegalovirus-associated numbered about 160.

The sample consisted of PBMCs. The clonotype was recovered from a young man in good health and CMV-seronegative.

The CDR3 DNA sequence: TGTGCCATCAGTGAGGGAAGGGGGCGGCGAGAAAAACTGTTTTTT. Encoded protein: CAISEGRGRREKLFF. The chain links TRBV10-3 to TRBJ1-4; the match to TRBD1 covers 7 bases. Trimming cost V 2 bases and J 8 bases; bases outside gene matches: 8. The germline CDR1 and CDR2 sequences are ENHRY and SYGVKD. The CDR3 is made up of 15 amino acids.